This T cell receptor beta chain came from a study of identical twins. One entry per CDR3 protein results from TCRdb running MiXCR on the 5' RACE reads. The sample holds hundreds of thousands of distinct CDR3 sequences; approximately 13% are singletons and the top ten take more than 6%. General study findings and limits: For zero-insertion analyses, partial confounding could come from invariant MAIT and iNKT cells. Fewer insertions were carried by abundant cord blood beta clonotypes, but none was seen in memory repertoires. Cross-sectional statistical analysis, not tracking of the same donors, underpinned the conclusions.

This clonotype showed up just a few times. The antigen is undetermined. Per the germline V gene, CDR1 is DFQATT and CDR2 is SNEGSKA (reference sequence). This CDR3 is built from 12 residues. The V end was cut by 6 bases, the J end by 8 bases, with 16 bases between. These data also formed part of another study, on yellow fever vaccine responses in identical twins.

The chain links TRBV20-1 to TRBJ1-2; D is unclear. What was sequenced was CD8+ T cells sorted from blood. This receptor was taken from a woman younger than 35 in good health. The CDR3 protein is CSAAPGYSGYTF. DNA for the CDR3: TGCAGTGCCGCGCCCGGGTATTCGGGCTACACCTTC.